This TCR beta chain was sequenced in a study of blood T cell repertoires in COVID-19. Source study methods: Reference gene primer amplification gave nucleated cell count estimates. Data came from immunoSEQ multiplex PCR; TCRdb stores just in-frame clones and leaves some out. That table supplies the V and J calls and clone size; D and trimming were determined from the DNA. The data contain 100,000 to 150,000 clones, roughly four fifths of them singletons. This clone was picked up a small number of times. CDR1 and CDR2 (germline): LNHDA, SQIVND (reference sequence). The CDR3 sequence is 12 residues long.

The source material was peripheral blood. This sequence was found in a man aged 35-49 years with active or convalescent COVID-19. J is TRBJ2-3 and V is TRBV19; perhaps TRBD2 as D (6 bases). CDR3: CREPRHTDTQYF. Written as DNA, the CDR3 is TGTCGGGAGCCGAGGCACACAGATACGCAGTATTTT.